Sequencing of this TCR beta chain was carried out in a study of blood T cells in healthy people across ages. This clonotype has more than one count but fewer than ten. The length of the CDR3 is 14 residues. Between the trimmed V and J ends, which lost 1 base and 5 bases, there was a span of 9 bases. Germline V CDR1 and CDR2: LNHNV, YYDKDF (reference sequence). The use of a sample-barcoded 5' primer and a J-beta primer mix characterized a second PCR of about 6 to 12 cycles. TCRdb re-analysed the 5' RACE reads in MiXCR, keeping a single row per CDR3 protein. The repertoire consists of 910,000 or so distinct CDR3 sequences, with just over 50% occurring once and the leading ten covering 20% to 25%.

Sequences were obtained from blood. This receptor was identified in a woman between 55 and 75 years old in good health. This chain links TRBV15 with TRBJ2-4, with unresolved D. The CDR3 coding sequence is TGTGCCACCAGCAGAGCCCTTCAGGAAAACATTCAGTACTTC. Translated, it gives CATSRALQENIQYF.